This is a list of T cell receptor beta chains from one sample in a study of T cells in Graves' hyperthyroidism and ophthalmopathy. TCRdb passed the multiplex PCR reads through MiXCR, listing each CDR3 protein once. The sample lists hundreds of thousands of distinct CDR3 sequences, about 35% occurring once. The sequencing input was blood. These receptors were taken from a woman in her thirties or forties with Graves' hyperthyroidism. CDR3s include the opening cysteine and the closing phenylalanine or tryptophan.

v_gene: TRBV4-3; CDR3aa: CASSERGQGAAGANVLTF
v_gene: TRBV10-3; CDR3aa: CATAGNQNTEAFF
v_gene: TRBV12-3/TRBV12-4; CDR3aa: CASRLRGLEKLFF
v_gene: TRBV19; CDR3aa: CATRPSGLEDGYTF
v_gene: TRBV7-9; CDR3aa: CASSTPGQGFSYTF
v_gene: TRBV6-5; CDR3aa: CASSYGGAGTEAFF
v_gene: TRBV7-9; CDR3aa: CASSPRDRGLHTF
v_gene: TRBV6-5; CDR3aa: CASSSRYGYTF
v_gene: TRBV7-2; CDR3aa: CASSPGGVGGVQDGYTF
v_gene: TRBV20-1; CDR3aa: CSAASTDTQYF
v_gene: TRBV19; CDR3aa: CASSMQGAPLHF
v_gene: TRBV15; CDR3aa: CASSPIEDWRDTFTYEQYF
v_gene: TRBV4-3; CDR3aa: CASSQPSRDMKVYTF
v_gene: TRBV10-3; CDR3aa: CASSPGSGYQPQHF
v_gene: TRBV29-1; CDR3aa: CSATGLGELFF
v_gene: TRBV7-2; CDR3aa: CASSLVGGGYEQYF
v_gene: TRBV7-2; CDR3aa: CASSQVGRGEMNTEAFF
v_gene: TRBV2; CDR3aa: CASSDRGVYGYTF
v_gene: TRBV12-3/TRBV12-4; CDR3aa: CASRPEPEGTEAFF
v_gene: TRBV5-8; CDR3aa: CASTTIGTVDTEAFF
v_gene: TRBV4-1; CDR3aa: CASSQVGVKQYF
v_gene: TRBV29-1; CDR3aa: CSVVISGNTIYF
v_gene: TRBV6-5; CDR3aa: CASCVGPTGELFF
v_gene: TRBV2; CDR3aa: CASKGILLSGANVLTF
v_gene: TRBV6-5; CDR3aa: CASRAGTANQPQHF
v_gene: TRBV4-3; CDR3aa: CASSQVDTGYTEAFF
v_gene: TRBV7-2; CDR3aa: CASSPATGGQYNSPLHF